This TCR beta chain was obtained from a study of lymphopenia after photon versus proton radiotherapy. In this sample, this clone turned up once. Antigen: not known. The study, taken as a whole, reports: Post-nadir TCR diversity decline inversely tracked overall survival among those who died. Post-nadir diversity loss with photons came from oligoclonal expansion, particularly CD8+ Temra cells. Photon-treated patients lost naive T cells and TCR diversity; proton-treated stayed stable.

The table came from immunoSEQ multiplex PCR; TCRdb's copy has only in-frame clones and leaves some out. Among 53,000 or so clones listed, around 83% were seen once. This CDR3 comprises 12 residues. The germline V gene has CDR1 MNHEY and CDR2 SVGAGI. Trimming removed 6 bases at V and 3 bases at J, with 9 bases between. Sample: peripheral blood, taken from a patient treated with photon-based radiotherapy. The rearrangement links TRBV6-5 to TRBJ2-7, with D unresolved. This receptor was identified in a man aged 45-65 years with gastric cancer. CDR3 nucleotides: TGTGCCAGCAGGGGTTCTTACTACGAGCAGTACTTC. This encodes CASRGSYYEQYF.